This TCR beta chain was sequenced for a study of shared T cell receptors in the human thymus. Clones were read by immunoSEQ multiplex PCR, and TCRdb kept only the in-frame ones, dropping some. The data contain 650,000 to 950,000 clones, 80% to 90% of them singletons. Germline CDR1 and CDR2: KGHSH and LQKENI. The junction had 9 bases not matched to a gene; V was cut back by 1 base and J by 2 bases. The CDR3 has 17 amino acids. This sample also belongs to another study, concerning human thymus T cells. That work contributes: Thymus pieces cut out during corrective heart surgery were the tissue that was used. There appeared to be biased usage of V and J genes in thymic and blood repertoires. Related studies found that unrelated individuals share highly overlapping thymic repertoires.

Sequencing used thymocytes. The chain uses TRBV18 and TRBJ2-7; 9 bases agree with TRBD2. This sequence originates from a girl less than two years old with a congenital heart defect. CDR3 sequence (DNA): TGTGCCAGCTCACCACTTGTAGCGGGGGAGACCACCTACGAGCAGTACTTC. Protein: CASSPLVAGETTYEQYF.